This entry lists 30 T cell receptor beta chains sequenced from one sample in a study of blood T cell repertoires in COVID-19. Clones were sequenced by immunoSEQ multiplex PCR, and TCRdb holds only the in-frame ones, with some missing. Of approximately 170,000 clones listed, 82% were seen once; the top ten hold 10% to 13%. Sequenced material: peripheral blood. These receptors all come from a woman of 80 years or more with active or convalescent COVID-19.

CDR3 nucleotide sequence: TGTGCCAGTAGCCAGGGGCGGACCTACGAGCAGTACTTC. Encoded protein: CASSQGRTYEQYF. V usage is TRBV19 and J usage is TRBJ2-7, with a possible D match to TRBD1 (6 bases). Germline assignment: CDR1 LNHDA and CDR2 SQIVND (reference sequence). Trimming removed 6 bases at V and 2 bases at J, with 11 bases between. The CDR3 is 13 amino acids.

This rearrangement joins TRBV7-9 to TRBJ1-3, with 7 bases aligning to TRBD1. The germline gives CDR1 SEHNR, CDR2 FQNEAQ (reference sequence). The CDR3 is 16 amino acids. The V and J ends lost 5 bases and 0 bases, in that order; junction bases with no gene match: 7. The CDR3 sequence is CASSILGQHSGNTIYF. The DNA for the CDR3 is TGTGCCAGCAGCATATTGGGACAGCACTCTGGAAACACCATATATTTT. Using reference TRBV7-9 and TRBJ1-3 for the parts outside the CDR3, the full variable domain is DTGVSQNPRHKITKRGQNVTFRCDPISEHNRLYWYRQTLGQGPEFLTYFQNEAQLEKSRLLSDRFSAERPKGSFSTLEIQRTEQGDSAMYLCASSILGQHSGNTIYFGEGSWLTVV.

A single count supports this clone. Germline is not matched at one junction end, which may reflect a read error. This chain links TRBV4-1 with TRBJ1-1; no definite D call. The CDR3 has 14 amino acids. The V gene's germline CDR1 is MGHRA and CDR2 YSYEKL. CDR3 in amino acids: CARSRPGMNTEAFF. The DNA of the CDR3 is TGCGCCCGCAGCCGACCGGGGATGAACACTGAAGCTTTCTTT.

This chain uses TRBV7-6 with TRBJ1-3, with 8 bases that match TRBD1. The V and J ends lost 0 bases and 0 bases, in that order; junction bases with no gene match: 4. This CDR3 is built from 17 residues. Germline V gives CDR1 SGHVS, CDR2 FNYEAQ. The CDR3 region has the DNA TGTGCCAGCAGCTTAGCCCTACAGGGGGACTCTGGAAACACCATATATTTT. Translating gives CASSLALQGDSGNTIYF.

This rearrangement joins TRBV29-1 to TRBJ2-7, with TRBD1 as a possible D gene (6 bases). The germline CDR1 and CDR2 sequences are SQVTM and ANQGSEA. V was clipped by 7 bases and J by 7 bases, with 14 bases between them. The CDR3 totals 11 residues. This CDR3 is CSGQVSGEQYF. DNA of the CDR3: TGCAGCGGACAGGTTTCGGGGGAGCAGTACTTC.

This chain connects TRBV27 to TRBJ1-2; TRBD1 aligns across 8 bases. Germline V gene sequence: CDR1 MNHEY, CDR2 SMNVEV (reference sequence). The CDR3 consists of 14 residues. V shed 5 bases and J 4 bases; nucleotides not matched to a gene: 6. CDR3 bases: TGTGCCAGCAGTAACAACAGGGGGGGCTATGGCTACACCTTC. This encodes CASSNNRGGYGYTF.

The table lists this clone with a few counts. The V call is TRBV9, the J call TRBJ1-2; a weak D match, TRBD1 (6 bases). V was shortened by 4 bases and J by 4 bases, with 20 bases between the two germline ends. The germline gives CDR1 SGDLS, CDR2 YYNGEE. The CDR3 runs to 16 residues. The CDR3 region has the DNA TGTGCCAGCAGCTCTTCCCAGGGGACCTTAATCTATGGCTACACCTTC. This encodes CASSSSQGTLIYGYTF. The full variable domain, completed using reference TRBV9 and TRBJ1-2, is DSGVTQTPKHLITATGQRVTLRCSPRSGDLSVYWYQQSLDQGLQFLIQYYNGEERAKGNILERFSAQQFPDLHSELNLSSLELGDSALYFCASSSSQGTLIYGYTFGSGTRLTVV.

This chain connects TRBV6-5 to TRBJ1-2; 7 bases map to TRBD1. V trimming: 6 bases; J trimming: 8 bases; junction bases outside the gene matches: 12. CDR1 is MNHEY and CDR2 is SVGAGI in the germline V gene. This CDR3 contains 14 residues. Written as DNA, the CDR3 is TGTGCCAGCAGGGCGATGTACAGGGGAGACGGCTACACCTTC. This encodes CASRAMYRGDGYTF.

This chain connects TRBV5-1 to TRBJ1-4, with TRBD1 matching 11 bases. V shed 6 bases and J 7 bases; nucleotides not matched to a gene: 5. The CDR3 has 14 residues. Germline V gene data show CDR1 as SGHRS and CDR2 as YFSETQ. For the CDR3, the DNA is TGCGCCAGCAAAGGACAGGGGGCGAGTGAAAAACTGTTTTTT. Encoded protein: CASKGQGASEKLFF.

The chain recombines TRBV5-1 with TRBJ2-1, with D perhaps TRBD2 (5 bases). This CDR3 region has 17 residues. Trimming removed 4 bases from V and 0 bases from J, with 17 bases in between. CDR1 is SGHRS, CDR2 YFSETQ, per germline. This CDR3 reads CASSHSVDQSSYNEQFF. The CDR3 DNA is TGCGCCAGCAGCCATAGCGTGGACCAGAGCTCCTACAATGAGCAGTTCTTC.

The genes are TRBV11-3 and TRBJ1-1; D is unresolved. The V end was cut by 3 bases, the J end by 4 bases, with 9 bases between. This CDR3 is 13 amino acids long. Germline values: CDR1 SGHNT, CDR2 YENEEA. CDR3 amino acids: CASSFLVSTEAFF. In DNA, the CDR3 is TGTGCCAGCAGCTTTTTGGTTAGCACTGAAGCTTTCTTT.

V is TRBV18 and J is TRBJ1-1; D possibly corresponds to TRBD1 (5 bases). The V end was cut by 5 bases, the J end by 1 base, with 8 bases between. There are 13 residues in the CDR3. Germline lookup yields CDR1 KGHSH and CDR2 LQKENI. The CDR3 nucleotides read TGTGCCAGCTCAGACGGACAGAACACTGAAGCTTTCTTT. Amino acids: CASSDGQNTEAFF.

J is TRBJ2-7 and V is TRBV5-4, with 7 bases matching TRBD1. The CDR3 is made up of 13 amino acids. Germline values: CDR1 SGHNT, CDR2 YYREEE (reference sequence). The V and J ends lost 4 bases and 3 bases, in that order; junction bases with no gene match: 4. Here the CDR3 reads CASSTTGVYEQYF. The CDR3 DNA is TGTGCCAGCAGCACCACAGGGGTCTACGAGCAGTACTTC.

In regard to this clone: Other DNA sequences of this sample code for an identical CDR3. The CDR3 nucleotides read TGTGCCAGCTCCCCCGGACAGAACACTGAAGCTTTCTTT. Protein: CASSPGQNTEAFF. This chain joins TRBV18 and TRBJ1-1, with D possibly being TRBD1 (5 bases). CDR1 and CDR2 (germline): KGHSH, LQKENI. V gave up 6 bases and J gave up 1 base, with 9 bases separating them. The CDR3 consists of 13 residues.

The rearrangement joins TRBV28 to TRBJ1-2; D is unresolved. CDR3 length: 14 amino acids. The ends were cut back, 5 bases at V and 1 base at J, with 11 bases in the middle. Germline V lookup: CDR1 MDHEN, CDR2 SYDVKM. The CDR3 spells CASSRQEVNYGYTF. Here the CDR3 DNA reads TGTGCCAGCAGTCGTCAGGAGGTTAACTATGGCTACACCTTC.

The gene calls are TRBV27 and TRBJ1-4, with TRBD1 matching over 10 bases. The germline gives CDR1 MNHEY, CDR2 SMNVEV (reference sequence). V was clipped by 5 bases and J by 2 bases; unmatched bases: 5. This CDR3 spans 16 amino acids. CDR3 nucleotides: TGTGCCAGCAGTCGGGGGACAGGGGCGACTAATGAAAAACTGTTTTTT. Protein: CASSRGTGATNEKLFF.

This clone was observed a handful of times. The chain couples TRBV7-3 to TRBJ1-3; D gene unclear. Per germline, CDR1 SGHTA and CDR2 FQGTGA. Trimming cost V 5 bases and J 2 bases, with 19 bases left between them. The CDR3 spans 17 residues. CDR3 protein: CASSKSNRGGPGNTIYF. For the CDR3, the DNA is TGTGCCAGCAGCAAATCTAATCGTGGTGGGCCTGGAAACACCATATATTTT. The full variable domain, in which reference TRBV7-3 and TRBJ1-3 provide the parts outside the CDR3, is GAGVSQTPSNKVTEKGKYVELRCDPISGHTALYWYRQSLGQGPEFLIYFQGTGAADDSGLPNDRFFAVRPEGSVSTLKIQRTERGDSAVYLCASSKSNRGGPGNTIYFGEGSWLTVV.

The chain employs TRBV5-5 and TRBJ1-5, with TRBD1 identical over 7 bases. Germline CDR1 and CDR2: SGHKS and YYEKEE (reference sequence). The CDR3 is 16 amino acids. V trimming: 0 bases; J trimming: 4 bases; junction bases outside the gene matches: 7. The CDR3 DNA sequence: TGTGCCAGCAGCTTGGGGGTAGGGGGCACAAATCAGCCCCAGCATTTT. Protein product: CASSLGVGGTNQPQHF.

The V call is TRBV19, the J call TRBJ1-1; possible D gene TRBD1, 6 bases. Germline V gene data show CDR1 as LNHDA and CDR2 as SQIVND (reference sequence). There are 15 residues in the CDR3. Trimming stripped 2 bases from V and 3 bases from J, with 13 bases between. CDR3 coding DNA: TGTGCCAGTAGTATATGGGGGACAAAGGACACTGAAGCTTTCTTT. This encodes CASSIWGTKDTEAFF. The full variable domain, with the rest looked up from reference TRBV19 and TRBJ1-1, is DGGITQSPKYLFRKEGQNVTLSCEQNLNHDAMYWYRQDPGQGLRLIYYSQIVNDFQKGDIAEGYSVSREKKESFPLTVTSAQKNPTAFYLCASSIWGTKDTEAFFGQGTRLTVV.

The V and J genes are TRBV19 and TRBJ2-6; TRBD2 might be the D (6 bases). V shed 2 bases and J shed 2 bases, with 10 bases lying between them. The CDR3 sequence is 16 residues long. Germline V gene lookup returns CDR1 LNHDA and CDR2 SQIVND (reference sequence). The CDR3 region is CASSILGGTGANVLTF. The CDR3 region has the DNA TGTGCCAGTAGTATACTTGGGGGGACTGGGGCCAACGTCCTGACTTTC.

The J gene is TRBJ1-2, the V gene TRBV30; tentative D call: TRBD1 (6 bases). The CDR3 has 14 amino acids. Germline V gene lookup returns CDR1 GTSNPN and CDR2 SVGIG (reference sequence). The V gene lost 1 base and the J gene lost 4 bases, with 13 bases spanning the gap. CDR3 region: CAWSDRVFVYGYTF. The CDR3 region has the DNA TGTGCCTGGAGTGACAGGGTCTTCGTCTATGGCTACACCTTC.

The rearrangement joins TRBV24-1 to TRBJ1-3, with unresolved D. Germline assignment: CDR1 KGHDR and CDR2 SFDVKD. V was pared by 6 bases and J by 1 base, with 6 bases between. The CDR3 runs 13 residues. CDR3 protein: CATSPRSGNTIYF. DNA of the CDR3: TGTGCCACCAGTCCCAGGTCTGGAAACACCATATATTTT.

The chain is built from TRBV3-1 (or the pseudogene TRBV3-2) and TRBJ2-1, with D possibly TRBD1 on 6 matching bases. The CDR3 spans 14 residues. In germline, CDR1 is LGHDT, CDR2 YNNKEL (reference sequence). Trimming left V 0 bases short and J 10 bases short, with 13 bases between. This CDR3 reads CASSQDLRGEEQFF. CDR3 DNA sequence: TGTGCCAGCAGCCAAGATCTCAGGGGAGAGGAGCAGTTCTTC.

The chain has TRBV2 and TRBJ1-5; the match to TRBD1 covers 11 bases. CDR3 size: 14 residues. J lost 6 bases, V lost 6 bases, and 4 bases had no gene match. The germline V gene encodes CDR1 SNHLY and CDR2 FYNNEI. The CDR3 bases are TGTGCCAGCAGGGGACAGGGGGTGAGTCAGCCCCAGCATTTT. This translates into CASRGQGVSQPQHF.

V is TRBV6-5 and J is TRBJ1-5; 8 positions match TRBD1. CDR3 length equals 14 residues. V dropped 9 bases and J dropped 2; count of bases not matched to a gene: 6. Germline V gene sequence: CDR1 MNHEY, CDR2 SVGAGI. The CDR3 DNA is TGTGCCAGTCAACAGGGACAGGGCAATCAGCCCCAGCATTTT. It specifies CASQQGQGNQPQHF.

CDR3 DNA sequence: TGTGCCTGGACGAGGGGAGGGCACGCAGATACGCAGTATTTT. Protein sequence: CAWTRGGHADTQYF. J is TRBJ2-3 and V is TRBV30; 7 bases align to TRBD2. V lost 4 bases to trimming and J lost 4 bases; unmatched junction nucleotides: 8. Germline CDR1 reads GTSNPN; CDR2 reads SVGIG (reference sequence). The length of the CDR3 is 14 residues. Filled out from reference TRBV30 and TRBJ2-3, the complete variable domain reads SQTIHQWPATLVQPVGSPLSLECTVEGTSNPNLYWYRQAAGRGLQLLFYSVGIGQISSEVPQNLSASRPQDRQFILSSKKLLLSDSGFYLCAWTRGGHADTQYFGPGTRLTVL.

V gene TRBV24-1 combines with J gene TRBJ2-3; TRBD1 aligns across 8 bases. V lost 4 bases and J lost 8; bases outside the gene matches: 10. This CDR3 is 15 amino acids long. The germline V gene has CDR1 KGHDR and CDR2 SFDVKD. The CDR3 nucleotides are TGTGCCACCAGTGACCGGGGACAGGCACAGGGTACGCAGTATTTT. Its protein is CATSDRGQAQGTQYF.

The rearrangement joins TRBV7-9 to TRBJ1-2; D unresolved. Germline V CDR1 and CDR2: SEHNR, FQNEAQ (reference sequence). The CDR3 has 13 residues. Trimming shortened V by 7 bases and J by 7 bases, and 16 bases separated the two germline ends. The CDR3 is CASNPRGTIGYTF. The CDR3 nucleotides are TGTGCCAGCAACCCCCGAGGTACAATTGGCTACACCTTC.

The chain couples TRBV13 to TRBJ2-1; 11 nucleotides match TRBD2. Germline V gene sequence: CDR1 PRHDT, CDR2 FYEKMQ (reference sequence). This CDR3 comprises 16 residues. J was trimmed by 7 bases and V by 5 bases; bases with no gene match: 10. CDR3 sequence reads: CASSPSLAGGWNEQFF. The CDR3, as DNA: TGTGCCAGCAGCCCGAGCCTAGCGGGAGGTTGGAATGAGCAGTTCTTC. The full variable domain, rest sourced from reference TRBV13 and TRBJ2-1, is AAGVIQSPRHLIKEKRETATLKCYPIPRHDTVYWYQQGPGQDPQFLISFYEKMQSDKGSIPDRFSAQQFSDYHSELNMSSLELGDSALYFCASSPSLAGGWNEQFFGPGTRLTVL.

The rearrangement links TRBV15 to TRBJ1-5; TRBD1 matches 7 bases. Trimming at V came to 7 bases and at J to 6 bases, leaving 9 bases not matched to a gene. Germline CDR1 and CDR2: LNHNV and YYDKDF (reference sequence). This CDR3 contains 14 residues. CDR3 nucleotide sequence: TGTGCCACCAACGACAGGGTCGGGGGTCAGCCCCAGCATTTT. It specifies CATNDRVGGQPQHF.